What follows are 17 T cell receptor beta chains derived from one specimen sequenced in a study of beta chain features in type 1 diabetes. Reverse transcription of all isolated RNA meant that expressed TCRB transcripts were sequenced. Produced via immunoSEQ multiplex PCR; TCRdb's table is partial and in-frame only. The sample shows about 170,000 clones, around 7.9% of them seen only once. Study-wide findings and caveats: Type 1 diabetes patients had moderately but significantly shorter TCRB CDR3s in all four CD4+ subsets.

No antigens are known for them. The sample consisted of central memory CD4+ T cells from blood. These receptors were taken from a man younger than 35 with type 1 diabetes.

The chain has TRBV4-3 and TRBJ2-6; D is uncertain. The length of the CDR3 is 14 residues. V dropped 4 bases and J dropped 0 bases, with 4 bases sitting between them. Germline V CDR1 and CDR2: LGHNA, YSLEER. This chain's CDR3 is CASSLSSGANVLTF. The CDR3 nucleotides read TGCGCCAGCAGCCTCAGCTCTGGGGCCAACGTCCTGACTTTC.

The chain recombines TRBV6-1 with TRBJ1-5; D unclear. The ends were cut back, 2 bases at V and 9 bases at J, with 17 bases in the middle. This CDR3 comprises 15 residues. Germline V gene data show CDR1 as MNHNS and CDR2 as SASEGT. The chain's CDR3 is CASSELIGGPRPQHF. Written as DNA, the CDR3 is TGTGCCAGCAGTGAATTAATCGGCGGTCCTCGGCCCCAGCATTTT.

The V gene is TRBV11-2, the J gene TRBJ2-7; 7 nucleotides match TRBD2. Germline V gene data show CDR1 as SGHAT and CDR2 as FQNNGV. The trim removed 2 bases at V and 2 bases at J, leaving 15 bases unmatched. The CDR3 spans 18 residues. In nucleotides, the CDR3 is TGTGCCAGCAGCTTAAATATACAGAGCGGGACGATTCCCTACGAGCAGTACTTC. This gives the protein CASSLNIQSGTIPYEQYF.

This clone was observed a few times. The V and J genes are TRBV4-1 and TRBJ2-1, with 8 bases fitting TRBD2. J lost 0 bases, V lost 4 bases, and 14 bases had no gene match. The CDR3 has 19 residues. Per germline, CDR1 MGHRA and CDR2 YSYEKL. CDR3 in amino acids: CASSPGGSGDKSSYNEQFF. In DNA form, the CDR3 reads TGCGCCAGCAGCCCCGGGGGTAGCGGGGACAAGAGCTCCTACAATGAGCAGTTCTTC.

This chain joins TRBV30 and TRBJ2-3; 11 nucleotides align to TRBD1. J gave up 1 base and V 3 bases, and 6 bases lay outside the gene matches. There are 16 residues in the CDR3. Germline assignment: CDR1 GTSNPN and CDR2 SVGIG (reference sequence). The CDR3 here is CAWSPGTGGRTDTQYF. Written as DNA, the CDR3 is TGTGCCTGGAGCCCCGGGACAGGGGGACGCACAGATACGCAGTATTTT.

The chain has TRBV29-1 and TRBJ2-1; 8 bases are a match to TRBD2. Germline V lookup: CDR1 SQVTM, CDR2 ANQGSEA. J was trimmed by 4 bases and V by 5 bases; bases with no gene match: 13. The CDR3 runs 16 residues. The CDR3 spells CSVSRGAGGVYNEQFF. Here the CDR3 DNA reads TGCAGCGTTTCCCGCGGGGCGGGGGGAGTATACAATGAGCAGTTCTTC.

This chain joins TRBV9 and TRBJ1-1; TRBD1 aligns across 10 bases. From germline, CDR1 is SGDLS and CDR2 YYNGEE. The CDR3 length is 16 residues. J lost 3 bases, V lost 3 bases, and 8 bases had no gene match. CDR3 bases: TGTGCCAGCAGCGATAGGACAGGGGGTTTGGACACTGAAGCTTTCTTT. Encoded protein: CASSDRTGGLDTEAFF.

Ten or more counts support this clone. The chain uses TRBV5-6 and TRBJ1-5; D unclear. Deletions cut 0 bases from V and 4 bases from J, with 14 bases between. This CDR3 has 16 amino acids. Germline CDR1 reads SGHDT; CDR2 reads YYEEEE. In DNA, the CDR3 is TGTGCCAGCAGCTTGGGATACGGGGAGAGGAATCAGCCCCAGCATTTT. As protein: CASSLGYGERNQPQHF.

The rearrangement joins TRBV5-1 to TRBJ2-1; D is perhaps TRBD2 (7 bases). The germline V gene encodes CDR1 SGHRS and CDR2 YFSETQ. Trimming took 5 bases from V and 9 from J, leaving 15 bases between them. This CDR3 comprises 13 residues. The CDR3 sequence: CASRRGGEGEQFF. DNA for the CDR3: TGCGCCAGCAGGAGGGGGGGAGAAGGTGAGCAGTTCTTC.

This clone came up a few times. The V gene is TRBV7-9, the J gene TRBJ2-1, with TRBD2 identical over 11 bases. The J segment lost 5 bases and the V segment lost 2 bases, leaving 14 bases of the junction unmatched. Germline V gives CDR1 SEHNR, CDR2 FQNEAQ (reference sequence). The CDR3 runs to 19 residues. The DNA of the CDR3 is TGTGCCAGCAGCTTATTTAAAGATGGGGGACTAGCGGTAAACAATGAGCAGTTCTTC. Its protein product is CASSLFKDGGLAVNNEQFF.

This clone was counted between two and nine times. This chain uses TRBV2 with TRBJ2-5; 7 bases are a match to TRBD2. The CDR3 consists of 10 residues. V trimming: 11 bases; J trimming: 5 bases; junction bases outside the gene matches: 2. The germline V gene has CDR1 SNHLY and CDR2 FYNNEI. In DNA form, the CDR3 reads TGTGCCCTGGGAGGGGAGACCCAGTACTTC. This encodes CALGGETQYF.

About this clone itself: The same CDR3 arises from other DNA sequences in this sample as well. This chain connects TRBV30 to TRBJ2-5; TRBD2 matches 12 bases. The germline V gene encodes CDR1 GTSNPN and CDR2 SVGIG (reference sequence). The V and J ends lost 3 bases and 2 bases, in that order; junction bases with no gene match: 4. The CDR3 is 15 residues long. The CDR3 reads CAWSLGLAGQETQYF. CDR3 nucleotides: TGTGCCTGGAGCTTAGGACTAGCGGGACAAGAGACCCAGTACTTC.

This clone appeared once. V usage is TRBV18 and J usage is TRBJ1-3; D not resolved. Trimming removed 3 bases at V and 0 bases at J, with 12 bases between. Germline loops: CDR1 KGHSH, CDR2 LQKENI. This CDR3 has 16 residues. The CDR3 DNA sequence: TGTGCCAGCTCACCCACATCCCGGGTCTCTGGAAACACCATATATTTT. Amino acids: CASSPTSRVSGNTIYF.

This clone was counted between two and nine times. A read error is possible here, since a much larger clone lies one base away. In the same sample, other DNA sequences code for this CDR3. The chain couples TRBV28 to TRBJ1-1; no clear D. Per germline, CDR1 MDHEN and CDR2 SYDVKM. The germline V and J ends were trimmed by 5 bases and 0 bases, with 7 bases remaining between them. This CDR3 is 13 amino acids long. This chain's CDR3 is CASSGHMNTEAFF. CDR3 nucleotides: TGTGCCAGCAGTGGCCATATGAACACTGAAGCTTTCTTT.

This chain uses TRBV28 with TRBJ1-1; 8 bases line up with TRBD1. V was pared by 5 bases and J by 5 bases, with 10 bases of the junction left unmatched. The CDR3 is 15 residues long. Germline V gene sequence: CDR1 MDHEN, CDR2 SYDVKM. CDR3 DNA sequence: TGTGCCAGCAGTCCCCGGGGCAGGGGGCTGACTGAAGCTTTCTTT. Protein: CASSPRGRGLTEAFF. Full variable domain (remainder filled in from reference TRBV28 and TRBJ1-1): DVKVTQSSRYLVKRTGEKVFLECVQDMDHENMFWYRQDPGLGLRLIYFSYDVKMKEKGDIPEGYSVSREKKERFSLILESASTNQTSMYLCASSPRGRGLTEAFFGQGTRLTVV.

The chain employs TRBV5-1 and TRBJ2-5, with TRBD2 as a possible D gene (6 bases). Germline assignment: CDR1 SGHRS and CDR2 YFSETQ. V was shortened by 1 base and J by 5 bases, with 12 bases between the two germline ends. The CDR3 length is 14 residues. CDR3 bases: TGCGCCAGCAGCTTGAGGTCAGGAGGGGAGACCCAGTACTTC. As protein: CASSLRSGGETQYF.

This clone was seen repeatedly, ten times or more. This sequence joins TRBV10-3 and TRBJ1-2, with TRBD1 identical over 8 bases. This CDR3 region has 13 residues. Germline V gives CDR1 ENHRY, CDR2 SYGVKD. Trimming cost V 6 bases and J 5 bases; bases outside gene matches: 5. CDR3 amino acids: CAISLDREYGYTF. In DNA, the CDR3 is TGTGCCATCAGCTTGGACAGGGAATATGGCTACACCTTC.